This T cell receptor (beta chain) was profiled in a study of cytomegalovirus exposure and HLA in healthy donors. Germline V gene data show CDR1 as MNHEY and CDR2 as SMNVEV (reference sequence). The length of the CDR3 is 15 residues. V was clipped by 1 base and J by 0 bases, with 9 bases between them. This clone was picked up a small number of times. Its target is not known. Study-level points and caveats: In vitro testing confirmed a few CMV-associated chains as specific for CMV antigens. The majority of TCR sequences were rare, yet some public TCRs appeared in many donors. A link between a missense DCLRE1C variant and TCR beta V- and J-gene trimming emerged from a later analysis.

It was with 60 Vbeta and 13 Jbeta primers that the PCR ran. In the authors' workflow: As a later analysis found, there were tens of millions of unique TCR beta chains, of which roughly 11 million were shared. Sequenced by immunoSEQ multiplex PCR; TCRdb stores in-frame clones only, minus some. V, J and clone size are those of that table, while D and trimming were read from the DNA. Of 120,000 to 150,000 clones detected, roughly 10% appear once; the ten largest clones hold about 2%. The chain is built from TRBV27 and TRBJ1-1; D gene unclear. The sequence derives from a male donor in good health and CMV-seronegative. The sample taken for sequencing was PBMCs. DNA for the CDR3: TGTGCCAGCAGTTTATTACTAGGGTTGAACACTGAAGCTTTCTTT. Its protein product is CASSLLLGLNTEAFF.